The text below deals with one T cell receptor (beta chain). Its specificity is unknown. The entry originates in a study of cytomegalovirus exposure and HLA in healthy donors. The junction had 11 bases not matched to a gene; V was cut back by 2 bases and J by 8 bases. CDR1 SGDLS and CDR2 YYNGEE come from the germline V gene. There are 15 residues in the CDR3. PCR employed 60 Vbeta and 13 Jbeta primers. Only in-frame clones appear in the TCRdb table, and some are missing; sequencing was by immunoSEQ multiplex PCR. The sample comprises 210,000 or so clones, 60% to 80% of which are singletons, and 1.5% to 2% rests with the top ten. Study outcomes and limitations: A later analysis associated 16,951 TCR beta sequences with HLA alleles at a 0.05 false discovery rate. Roughly even sequencing depth across donors was the assumption behind the presence/absence analyses.

The chain uses TRBV9 and TRBJ1-1; 8 nucleotides match TRBD1. This receptor was taken from a man aged 18 to 30 in good health and CMV-seronegative. Sequencing was done on a sample of PBMCs. CDR3 nucleotides: TGTGCCAGCAGCGTCGGACAGGGCGCTTTCACCGAAGCTTTCTTT. This codes for CASSVGQGAFTEAFF.